This T cell receptor (beta chain) was observed in a study of shared clonotypes between healthy human individuals. Study summary: Donors had three CD4 naive, three CD4 memory, two CD8 naive and one CD8 memory plate apiece. Study outcomes and limitations: A reduction in generation probabilities was seen for non-shared clonotypes relative to those shared by all four donors.

Trimming stripped 1 base from V and 2 bases from J, with 5 bases between. In germline, CDR1 is GTSNPN, CDR2 SVGIG (reference sequence). CDR3 length: 12 amino acids. On this clone itself: As yet, its antigen is unknown.

Naive CD8 cells lacked CD45RO and underwent positive selection for CCR7, leaving out terminally differentiated effector memory CD45RA+ cells. Genomic DNA of each subset was evenly split across several immunoSEQ plates. Data came from immunoSEQ multiplex PCR; TCRdb stores just in-frame clones and leaves some out. The profile covers about 820,000 clones, with over 90% appearing a single time and nearly 25% taken by the ten largest. Sequences were obtained from naive CD8+ T cells sorted from blood. The chain is built from TRBV30 and TRBJ2-5; D not certain. This TCR was sampled from a man aged 30-40 years in good health. The DNA of the CDR3 is TGTGCCTGGAGTGGCCATCAAGAGACCCAGTACTTC. Protein sequence: CAWSGHQETQYF. The whole variable domain, filled in from reference TRBV30 and TRBJ2-5, reads SQTIHQWPATLVQPVGSPLSLECTVEGTSNPNLYWYRQAAGRGLQLLFYSVGIGQISSEVPQNLSASRPQDRQFILSSKKLLLSDSGFYLCAWSGHQETQYFGPGTRLLVL.